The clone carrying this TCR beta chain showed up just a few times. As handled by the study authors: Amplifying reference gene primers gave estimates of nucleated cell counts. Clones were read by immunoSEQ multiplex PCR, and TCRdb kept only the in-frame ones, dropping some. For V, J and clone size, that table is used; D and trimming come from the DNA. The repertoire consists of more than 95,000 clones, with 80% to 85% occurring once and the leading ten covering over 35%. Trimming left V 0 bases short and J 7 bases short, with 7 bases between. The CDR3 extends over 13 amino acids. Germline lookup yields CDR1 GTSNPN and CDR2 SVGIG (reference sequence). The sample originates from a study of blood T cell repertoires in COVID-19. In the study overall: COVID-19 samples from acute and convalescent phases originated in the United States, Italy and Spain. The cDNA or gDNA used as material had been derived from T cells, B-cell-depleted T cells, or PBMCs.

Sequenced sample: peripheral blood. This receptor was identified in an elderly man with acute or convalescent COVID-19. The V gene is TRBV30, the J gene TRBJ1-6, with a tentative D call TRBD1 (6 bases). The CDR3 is CAWSVQGNSPLHF. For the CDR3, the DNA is TGTGCCTGGAGTGTACAGGGAAATTCACCCCTCCACTTT.